These 9 T cell receptor beta chains originate from one sample sequenced in a study of cytomegalovirus exposure and HLA in healthy donors. This table comes from immunoSEQ multiplex PCR, and its TCRdb copy is limited to in-frame clones, with some not included. This table holds some 90,000 clones, 87% found once. Sample: PBMCs. Receptor source: a woman under 40 in good health and CMV-seronegative.

The CDR3 DNA reads as TGTGCCAGCAGCAGTCAGGTGAACACTGAAGCTTTCTTT. Its protein product is CASSSQVNTEAFF. This chain joins TRBV7-2 and TRBJ1-1; D gene uncertain. This CDR3 contains 13 residues. The germline V and J ends were trimmed by 5 bases and 0 bases, with 7 bases remaining between them. Germline-derived CDR1 and CDR2 are SGHTA and FQGNSA.

J is TRBJ2-7 and V is TRBV7-2; 11 nucleotides agree with TRBD1. CDR3 length: 16 amino acids. J gave up 3 bases and V 3 bases, and 7 bases lay outside the gene matches. Germline CDR1 SGHTA, CDR2 FQGNSA. CDR3 sequence (DNA): TGTGCCAGCAGCTTTGGAGCCGGGACAGGGGGCTACGAGCAGTACTTC. As protein: CASSFGAGTGGYEQYF. Full variable domain (remainder filled in from reference TRBV7-2 and TRBJ2-7): GAGVSQSPSNKVTEKGKDVELRCDPISGHTALYWYRQSLGQGLEFLIYFQGNSAPDKSGLPSDRFSAERTGGSVSTLTIQRTQQEDSAVYLCASSFGAGTGGYEQYFGPGTRLTVT.

This clone was detected only once. The V call is TRBV28, the J call TRBJ2-7; 7 bases are shared with TRBD2. V dropped 2 bases and J dropped 1; count of bases not matched to a gene: 5. The CDR3 has 15 residues. The germline V gene has CDR1 MDHEN and CDR2 SYDVKM. The CDR3 sequence: CASSLRQRGSYEQYF. The CDR3 DNA is TGTGCCAGCAGTTTACGGCAGCGGGGTTCCTACGAGCAGTACTTC.

This sequence joins TRBV27 and TRBJ2-2; a weak D match, TRBD1 (6 bases). Deletions cut 8 bases from V and 4 bases from J, with 23 bases between. Per the germline V gene, CDR1 is MNHEY and CDR2 is SMNVEV (reference sequence). The CDR3 totals 17 residues. The CDR3 reads CASSKITQGGGTGELFF. The CDR3, as DNA: TGTGCCAGCTCAAAAATAACACAGGGTGGAGGCACCGGGGAGCTGTTTTTT.

The chain joins TRBV5-1 to TRBJ2-1; 8 bases match TRBD2. The germline CDR1 and CDR2 sequences are SGHRS and YFSETQ. The CDR3 loop spans 14 amino acids. Trimming at V came to 2 bases and at J to 7 bases, leaving 5 bases not matched to a gene. CDR3 nucleotides: TGCGCCAGCAGCTTTGTAGCGGGATATAATGAGCAGTTCTTC. This encodes CASSFVAGYNEQFF.

The V gene is TRBV2, the J gene TRBJ2-3, with 7 bases lining up with TRBD2. Trimming took 4 bases from V and 2 from J; bases not matched to a gene: 9. The CDR3 totals 16 residues. Germline V gene sequence: CDR1 SNHLY, CDR2 FYNNEI. CDR3 bases: TGTGCCAGCAGTGTGGTAGGGCGGGGGTTCACAGATACGCAGTATTTT. Protein sequence: CASSVVGRGFTDTQYF.

This rearrangement joins TRBV5-1 to TRBJ2-3; TRBD2 agrees at 8 bases. The germline gives CDR1 SGHRS, CDR2 YFSETQ. With 0 bases clipped from V and 0 bases from J, the junction kept 3 bases outside the gene matches. This CDR3 region has 16 residues. CDR3 region: CASSLAQRGSTDTQYF. The CDR3, as DNA: TGCGCCAGCAGCTTGGCACAGCGGGGGAGCACAGATACGCAGTATTTT.

V and J are TRBV10-3 and TRBJ1-2, with D unresolved. V gave up 6 bases and J gave up 3 bases, with 11 bases separating them. The CDR3 sequence is 13 residues long. CDR1 and CDR2 (germline): ENHRY, SYGVKD. The CDR3 nucleotides are TGTGCCATCAGAGGAGTCGGGGACTATGGCTACACCTTC. Translation gives CAIRGVGDYGYTF.

This clone is a singleton in its sample. The chain carries TRBV14 and TRBJ2-1; D not resolved. The length of the CDR3 is 12 residues. Trimming removed 5 bases at V and 11 bases at J, with 13 bases between. Germline V gene data show CDR1 as SGHDN and CDR2 as FVKESK. The CDR3 sequence: CASSLQSAKQFF. The CDR3 DNA follows: TGTGCCAGCAGCTTGCAAAGCGCCAAGCAGTTCTTC.